This T cell receptor beta chain was identified during a study of control samples from healthy donors and cancer patients. This clone has a single count. The V end was cut by 6 bases, the J end by 2 bases, with 7 bases between. Germline assignment: CDR1 WSHSY and CDR2 SAAADI. The CDR3 has 12 amino acids. Profiled with immunoSEQ multiplex PCR; TCRdb holds only in-frame clones, not every one. The sample shows around 68,000 clones, over 80% of them seen only once. The sample taken for sequencing was blood. The receptor was derived from a man in his 60s in good health. The chain employs TRBV10-2 and TRBJ2-5; D gene ambiguous. For the CDR3, the DNA is TGCGCCAGCAGACCCCAACAAGAGACCCAGTACTTC. Its translation: CASRPQQETQYF.